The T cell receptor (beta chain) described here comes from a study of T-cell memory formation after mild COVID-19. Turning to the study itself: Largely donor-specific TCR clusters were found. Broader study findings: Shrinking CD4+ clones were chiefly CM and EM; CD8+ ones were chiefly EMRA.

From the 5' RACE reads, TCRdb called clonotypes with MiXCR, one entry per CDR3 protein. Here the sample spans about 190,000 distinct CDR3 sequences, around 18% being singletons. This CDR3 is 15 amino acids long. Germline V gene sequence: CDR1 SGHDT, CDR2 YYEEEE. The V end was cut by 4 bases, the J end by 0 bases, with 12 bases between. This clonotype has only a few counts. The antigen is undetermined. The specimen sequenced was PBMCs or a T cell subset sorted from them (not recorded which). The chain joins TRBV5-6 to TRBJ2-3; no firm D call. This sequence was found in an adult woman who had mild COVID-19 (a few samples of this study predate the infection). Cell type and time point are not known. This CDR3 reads CASSPGRKSTDTQYF. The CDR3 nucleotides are TGTGCCAGCAGCCCCGGACGAAAAAGCACAGATACGCAGTATTTT.